One sample yielded the 3 T cell receptor beta chains listed below, sequenced in a study of blood T cell repertoires in COVID-19. This table comes from immunoSEQ multiplex PCR, and its TCRdb copy is limited to in-frame clones, with some not included. This table has approximately 70,000 clones, around 80% appearing once. Specimen: peripheral blood. Every receptor here comes from a woman aged 45-65 years with acute or convalescent COVID-19.

This clone has just one count. The V and J genes are TRBV6-5 and TRBJ1-4; perhaps TRBD1 as D (6 bases). CDR3 length: 15 amino acids. Germline CDR1 MNHEY, CDR2 SVGAGI. V lost 5 bases to trimming and J lost 6 bases, with 16 bases between them. This chain's CDR3 is CASSPRRGRDEKLFF. CDR3 bases: TGTGCCAGCAGTCCTCGGCGGGGGCGGGATGAAAAACTGTTTTTT.

This clone has more than one count but fewer than ten. The chain employs TRBV2 and TRBJ1-5; TRBD1 matches 9 bases. With V trimmed by 4 bases and J by 4 bases, 2 bases remained unmatched. Germline CDR1 and CDR2: SNHLY and FYNNEI. This CDR3 has 14 amino acids. The DNA of the CDR3 is TGTGCCAGCAGTGGGACAGGGGAGAATCAGCCCCAGCATTTT. This codes for CASSGTGENQPQHF.

The chain couples TRBV23-1 to TRBJ2-2; a weak D match, TRBD2 (6 bases). TRBV23-1 is an open reading frame whose function is uncertain. Trimming shortened V by 2 bases and J by 6 bases, and 25 bases separated the two germline ends. This CDR3 is 19 amino acids long. DNA of the CDR3: TGCGCCAGCAGTCAAGGGGGACTGCATAGACTACCATCCTCCGGGGAGCTGTTTTTT. It specifies CASSQGGLHRLPSSGELFF.